This T cell receptor beta chain was sequenced in a study of T cells in tumors after PD-1 blockade. Study-wide background: On average, tumor samples gave 20,000 to 30,000 TCR templates and approximately 6,000 unique clonotypes.

Germline CDR1 and CDR2: SGDLS and YYNGEE. The length of the CDR3 is 15 residues. V gave up 3 bases and J gave up 5 bases, with 17 bases separating them. Using immunoSEQ multiplex PCR, the repertoire was profiled, and TCRdb retains in-frame clones only, with some absent. The data contain fewer than 8,000 clones, nearly 70% of them singletons. Study results and caveats: Blood contained about two fifths of the tumor's TCR clonotypes.

To note about this clone: The antigen remains undetermined.

This TCR derives from a human donor with basal cell carcinoma. The rearrangement links TRBV9 to TRBJ2-5; D possibly corresponds to TRBD2 (6 bases). Sequencing used tumor tissue, obtained after anti-PD-1 treatment. The CDR3 nucleotides are TGTGCCAGCAGCGCCTCCCGTGGTGGGGGGGAGACCCAGTACTTC. This gives the protein CASSASRGGGETQYF.